One and the same sample provided the 26 T cell receptor beta chains below, sequenced in a study of blood T cell repertoires in COVID-19. The assay was immunoSEQ multiplex PCR, and TCRdb's table has in-frame clones only and misses some. The table has approximately 160,000 clones, about 86% seen once. Sequencing was done on a sample of peripheral blood. These receptors all come from a man aged 50 to 60 with active or convalescent COVID-19.

Only one count was recorded for this clone. Here the CDR3 reads CASSPLRGLSYNSPLHF. CDR3 sequence (DNA): TGTGCCAGCAGTCCCCTTAGAGGGCTGTCCTATAATTCACCCCTCCACTTT. This chain joins TRBV6-2 or TRBV6-3 and TRBJ1-6; D remains unclear. This CDR3 is built from 17 residues. The V gene's germline CDR1 is MNHEY and CDR2 SVGEGT. V lost 5 bases to trimming and J lost 1 base, with 15 bases between them.

In this sample, this clone turned up once. The V and J genes are TRBV4-3 and TRBJ1-6; 7 bases are a match to TRBD1. The ends lost 0 bases at V and 8 bases at J; junction bases unmatched: 7. The CDR3 is 16 residues long. The V gene's germline CDR1 is LGHNA and CDR2 YSLEER. CDR3 bases: TGCGCCAGCAGCCAAGAGCCGGGACAGATCTATTCACCCCTCCACTTT. Protein sequence: CASSQEPGQIYSPLHF.

The chain carries TRBV7-2 and TRBJ1-2, with 9 bases matching TRBD1. CDR1 is SGHTA, CDR2 FQGNSA, per germline. The V gene end was trimmed by 0 bases and the J gene end by 8 bases; junction bases not matched to a gene: 7. This CDR3 comprises 15 residues. This chain's CDR3 is CASSLAGTGRRGYTF. In DNA, the CDR3 is TGTGCCAGCAGCTTAGCAGGGACAGGGCGTAGAGGCTACACCTTC.

The V and J genes are TRBV5-8 and TRBJ2-7; D is uncertain. The CDR3 is 13 amino acids. V shed 1 base and J shed 0 bases, with 5 bases lying between them. Germline loops: CDR1 SGHTS, CDR2 YDEGEE. The CDR3 reads CASSLHGSYEQYF. The CDR3 nucleotides are TGTGCCAGCAGCTTGCACGGCTCCTACGAGCAGTACTTC.

V is TRBV9 and J is TRBJ1-5; D perhaps matches TRBD1 (5 bases). Trimming removed 2 bases at V and 1 base at J, with 10 bases between. Germline V gene lookup returns CDR1 SGDLS and CDR2 YYNGEE. This CDR3 region has 15 residues. The CDR3 region is CASSVYGGSNQPQHF. CDR3 bases: TGTGCCAGCAGCGTTTACGGGGGGAGCAATCAGCCCCAGCATTTT. The full variable domain, rest sourced from reference TRBV9 and TRBJ1-5, is DSGVTQTPKHLITATGQRVTLRCSPRSGDLSVYWYQQSLDQGLQFLIQYYNGEERAKGNILERFSAQQFPDLHSELNLSSLELGDSALYFCASSVYGGSNQPQHFGDGTRLSIL.

The chain recombines TRBV7-2 with TRBJ1-4, with D uncertain. There are 15 residues in the CDR3. Germline CDR1 SGHTA, CDR2 FQGNSA. Trimming cost V 4 bases and J 5 bases, with 14 bases left between them. The CDR3 spells CASSSYSGRNEKLFF. Here the CDR3 DNA reads TGTGCCAGCAGCTCCTACTCAGGAAGAAATGAAAAACTGTTTTTT.

This chain connects TRBV30 to TRBJ2-7; 14 bases line up with TRBD2. In germline, CDR1 is GTSNPN, CDR2 SVGIG (reference sequence). This CDR3 is 16 amino acids long. Trimming removed 1 base from V and 0 bases from J; junction bases left unmatched: 2. CDR3: CAWSGTSGRSSYEQYF. The CDR3 nucleotides are TGTGCCTGGAGTGGGACTAGCGGGAGGTCCTCCTACGAGCAGTACTTC.

This clone has a handful of counts. The rearrangement links TRBV11-2 to TRBJ1-1; 10 nucleotides align to TRBD1. Trimming took 5 bases from V and 1 from J; bases not matched to a gene: 10. The CDR3 runs to 17 residues. Germline loops: CDR1 SGHAT, CDR2 FQNNGV. CDR3 nucleotides: TGTGCCAGCAGCAAATTAAGACAGGGGGCGAGGAACACTGAAGCTTTCTTT. It specifies CASSKLRQGARNTEAFF.

This clone has just one count. The V and J genes are TRBV5-1 and TRBJ2-7, with D maybe TRBD1 (8 bases). The germline V gene has CDR1 SGHRS and CDR2 YFSETQ. The V end was cut by 1 base, the J end by 7 bases, with 18 bases between. The CDR3 is 15 residues long. CDR3 in DNA: TGCGCCAGCAGCTTGAGCGGGACAGGCGTAGGAGAGCAGTACTTC. Protein product: CASSLSGTGVGEQYF.

This rearrangement joins TRBV7-8 to TRBJ2-7; 7 nucleotides agree with TRBD2. CDR3 length equals 14 residues. V lost 3 bases to trimming and J lost 7 bases; unmatched junction nucleotides: 9. Germline V gives CDR1 SGHVS, CDR2 FQNEAQ. The CDR3, as DNA: TGTGCCAGCAGCTTGGGAGGGGAGCTGGGAGAGCAGTACTTC. It yields the protein CASSLGGELGEQYF.

The chain recombines TRBV5-1 with TRBJ2-7, with D tentatively TRBD2 (6 bases). Germline assignment: CDR1 SGHRS and CDR2 YFSETQ. The CDR3 contains 14 residues. V lost 4 bases to trimming and J lost 0 bases, with 11 bases between them. The CDR3 DNA is TGCGCCAGCAGCCCCCCCGGGGGCTCCTACGAGCAGTACTTC. This encodes CASSPPGGSYEQYF.

The chain is built from TRBV4-1 and TRBJ2-3; D ambiguous. Germline V gives CDR1 MGHRA, CDR2 YSYEKL. This CDR3 is built from 14 residues. With 0 bases removed from V and 2 bases from J, the gap between germline ends came to 6 bases. This chain's CDR3 is CASSQDRVTDTQYF. In nucleotides, the CDR3 is TGCGCCAGCAGCCAAGATCGGGTCACAGATACGCAGTATTTT.

The V call is TRBV6-5, the J call TRBJ1-2; D ambiguous. Germline CDR1 and CDR2: MNHEY and SVGAGI. The CDR3 extends over 13 amino acids. Between the trimmed V and J ends, which lost 6 bases and 1 base, there was a span of 9 bases. The CDR3 loop is CASRRTVNYGYTF. The CDR3 nucleotides read TGTGCCAGCAGAAGGACTGTTAACTATGGCTACACCTTC.

This clone was observed once. The rearrangement joins TRBV6-2 or TRBV6-3 to TRBJ2-2, with TRBD2 matching 8 bases. The V and J ends lost 1 base and 6 bases, in that order; junction bases with no gene match: 4. This CDR3 has 15 residues. Germline loops: CDR1 MNHEY, CDR2 SVGEGT. CDR3 nucleotides: TGTGCCAGCAGTTACTTTCCCGGGGGGGCCGGGGAGCTGTTTTTT. It yields the protein CASSYFPGGAGELFF.

This clone was seen more than once but under ten times. This chain connects TRBV13 to TRBJ1-4; D is ambiguous. This CDR3 has 17 amino acids. Trimming stripped 5 bases from V and 5 bases from J, with 21 bases between. The V gene's germline CDR1 is PRHDT and CDR2 FYEKMQ (reference sequence). This CDR3 is CASSLAARGSWNEKLFF. The CDR3 nucleotides read TGTGCCAGCAGCCTAGCCGCGAGAGGATCCTGGAATGAAAAACTGTTTTTT.

This chain joins TRBV5-6 and TRBJ1-4, with 7 nucleotides matching TRBD1. This CDR3 is built from 14 residues. V lost 0 bases and J lost 8; bases outside the gene matches: 4. CDR1 is SGHDT, CDR2 YYEEEE, per germline. The CDR3 nucleotides are TGTGCCAGCAGCTTGGGGACAGGCCGAGAAAAACTGTTTTTT. Its translation is CASSLGTGREKLFF.

The chain uses TRBV7-2 and TRBJ1-2; no definite D call. The V and J ends lost 1 base and 7 bases respectively, with 10 bases between them. The CDR3 has 13 residues. In germline, CDR1 is SGHTA, CDR2 FQGNSA. In nucleotides, the CDR3 is TGTGCCAGCAGCTTAGTTAGTGGTGGTGGCTACACCTTC. Amino acids: CASSLVSGGGYTF.

The V and J genes are TRBV18 and TRBJ1-1; D is possibly TRBD1 (6 bases). The CDR3 runs to 15 residues. Germline CDR1 and CDR2: KGHSH and LQKENI. Deletions cut 5 bases from V and 2 bases from J, with 15 bases between. CDR3 sequence reads: CASSATDRTNTEAFF. The CDR3 region has the DNA TGTGCCAGCTCAGCTACTGACAGGACCAACACTGAAGCTTTCTTT. Combining the CDR3 with reference TRBV18 and TRBJ1-1 gives the whole variable domain NAGVMQNPRHLVRRRGQEARLRCSPMKGHSHVYWYRQLPEEGLKFMVYLQKENIIDESGMPKERFSAEFPKEGPSILRIQQVVRGDSAAYFCASSATDRTNTEAFFGQGTRLTVV.

The chain joins TRBV28 to TRBJ1-5; no definite D call. The germline gives CDR1 MDHEN, CDR2 SYDVKM. The CDR3 extends over 13 amino acids. The V end was cut by 7 bases, the J end by 4 bases, with 11 bases between. CDR3 in amino acids: CASTRERNQPQHF. The CDR3 DNA follows: TGTGCCAGCACCCGCGAGAGAAATCAGCCCCAGCATTTT.

V and J are TRBV4-2 and TRBJ1-5; a possible D gene is TRBD1 (5 bases). Germline-derived CDR1 and CDR2 are LGHNA and YNFKEQ. Trimming shortened V by 0 bases and J by 7 bases, and 13 bases separated the two germline ends. The CDR3 is 15 residues long. CDR3 loop: CASSQEWRGEQPQHF. DNA for the CDR3: TGTGCCAGCAGCCAAGAATGGAGGGGTGAGCAGCCCCAGCATTTT.

The chain couples TRBV28 to TRBJ1-3; no clear D gene. The CDR3 totals 15 residues. The germline V and J ends were trimmed by 3 bases and 0 bases, with 9 bases remaining between them. Per the germline V gene, CDR1 is MDHEN and CDR2 is SYDVKM. DNA of the CDR3: TGTGCCAGCAGTTTGGTGCAGGTCTCTGGAAACACCATATATTTT. Amino acids: CASSLVQVSGNTIYF. The variable domain in full, with the rest retrieved from reference TRBV28 and TRBJ1-3, is DVKVTQSSRYLVKRTGEKVFLECVQDMDHENMFWYRQDPGLGLRLIYFSYDVKMKEKGDIPEGYSVSREKKERFSLILESASTNQTSMYLCASSLVQVSGNTIYFGEGSWLTVV.

CDR3 region: CASSFRQGRTDTQYF. DNA for the CDR3: TGTGCCAGCAGTTTCCGACAGGGCAGGACAGATACGCAGTATTTT. The chain carries TRBV28 and TRBJ2-3; TRBD1 agrees at 7 bases. This CDR3 is built from 15 residues. J was trimmed by 3 bases and V by 3 bases; bases with no gene match: 6. CDR1 MDHEN and CDR2 SYDVKM come from the germline V gene.

This clone has only one observation. This chain joins TRBV5-4 and TRBJ2-1, with TRBD2 matching 13 bases. CDR3 size: 16 residues. The junction had 6 bases not matched to a gene; V was cut back by 4 bases and J by 5 bases. The V gene's germline CDR1 is SGHNT and CDR2 YYREEE (reference sequence). The CDR3 region has the DNA TGTGCCAGCAGCGTTGGGACTAGCGGGACGAACAATGAGCAGTTCTTC. As protein: CASSVGTSGTNNEQFF. The full variable domain, in which reference TRBV5-4 and TRBJ2-1 provide the parts outside the CDR3, is ETGVTQSPTHLIKTRGQQVTLRCSSQSGHNTVSWYQQALGQGPQFIFQYYREEENGRGNFPPRFSGLQFPNYSSELNVNALELDDSALYLCASSVGTSGTNNEQFFGPGTRLTVL.

The J gene is TRBJ2-2, the V gene TRBV3-1 (or the pseudogene TRBV3-2), with D perhaps matching TRBD2 (5 bases). Germline loops: CDR1 LGHDT, CDR2 YNNKEL (reference sequence). The CDR3 runs to 14 residues. The germline V and J ends were trimmed by 1 base and 7 bases, with 10 bases remaining between them. The CDR3 protein is CASSQVLAGGELFF. CDR3 DNA sequence: TGTGCCAGCAGCCAAGTTCTAGCAGGCGGGGAGCTGTTTTTT.

The gene calls are TRBV5-5 and TRBJ1-3, with D maybe TRBD1 (5 bases). The length of the CDR3 is 15 residues. The V gene's germline CDR1 is SGHKS and CDR2 YYEKEE (reference sequence). V was trimmed by 2 bases and J by 2 bases, leaving 11 bases between them. The CDR3 loop reads CASSFDQGTGNTIYF. The CDR3 bases are TGTGCCAGCAGCTTTGATCAGGGTACTGGAAACACCATATATTTT.

This chain joins TRBV19 and TRBJ1-2; D gene uncertain. The CDR3 is 14 amino acids. The germline V gene has CDR1 LNHDA and CDR2 SQIVND (reference sequence). V was clipped by 4 bases and J by 1 base, with 10 bases between them. The DNA for the CDR3 is TGTGCCAGTAGTACGCAGGAACTTAACTATGGCTACACCTTC. This codes for CASSTQELNYGYTF. Based on the CDR3 plus reference TRBV19 and TRBJ1-2, the full variable domain is DGGITQSPKYLFRKEGQNVTLSCEQNLNHDAMYWYRQDPGQGLRLIYYSQIVNDFQKGDIAEGYSVSREKKESFPLTVTSAQKNPTAFYLCASSTQELNYGYTFGSGTRLTVV.